This T cell receptor (beta chain) was documented in a study of blood T cell repertoires in COVID-19. Study in general: The origin of the acute and convalescent COVID-19 samples was the United States, Italy and Spain.

V lost 6 bases to trimming and J lost 4 bases; unmatched junction nucleotides: 11. CDR1 MNHEY and CDR2 SVGAGI come from the germline V gene. CDR3 size: 15 residues. Some clones are missing from TCRdb's copy, which holds only in-frame ones; the method was immunoSEQ multiplex PCR. The repertoire consists of 200,000 to 250,000 clones, with 84% occurring once and the leading ten covering approximately 6.2%. The clonotype originates from a woman in her 40s who had recovered from COVID-19. The sequencing sample was made of PBMCs or T cells enriched from blood (not recorded which). The chain couples TRBV6-5 to TRBJ2-7; 8 bases match TRBD2. For the CDR3, the DNA is TGTGCCAGCAGCCGTCCGGGAGCGGGAGTATACGAGCAGTACTTC. Translated: CASSRPGAGVYEQYF.